This T cell receptor beta chain was sequenced in a study of OX40 agonist ivuxolimab in advanced cancers. Study-wide background: Clinicians treated patients with ivuxolimab, an agonistic anti-OX40 (CD134) antibody. Dose-escalation patients were diagnosed with hepatocellular carcinoma, melanoma, renal cell cancer or head and neck cancer.

The CDR3 runs to 14 residues. The germline CDR1 and CDR2 sequences are LNHDA and SQIVND (reference sequence). The V and J ends lost 4 bases and 7 bases, in that order; junction bases with no gene match: 10. On cycle 4 day 1 and cycle 7 day 1, as well as at baseline, blood was sampled. Study-level points and caveats: Clonal expansion in partial responders at 0.1-3.0 mg/kg ranked among the lowest.

As for this clone: Its specificity is unknown.

TCRdb's table, derived via immunoSEQ multiplex PCR, lists solely in-frame clones and lacks some. The sample yields around 63,000 clones, 89% seen once. V is TRBV19 and J is TRBJ2-7, with 7 bases matching TRBD1. Sequencing used CD4+ or CD8+ T cells sorted from blood, obtained in a trial of the OX40 agonist ivuxolimab. The TCR was taken from an adult with an advanced solid tumor such as melanoma, head and neck, liver or kidney cancer. The CDR3 region is CASSTTGNRGEQYF. The CDR3 bases are TGTGCCAGTAGTACCACCGGCAACAGGGGTGAGCAGTACTTC.